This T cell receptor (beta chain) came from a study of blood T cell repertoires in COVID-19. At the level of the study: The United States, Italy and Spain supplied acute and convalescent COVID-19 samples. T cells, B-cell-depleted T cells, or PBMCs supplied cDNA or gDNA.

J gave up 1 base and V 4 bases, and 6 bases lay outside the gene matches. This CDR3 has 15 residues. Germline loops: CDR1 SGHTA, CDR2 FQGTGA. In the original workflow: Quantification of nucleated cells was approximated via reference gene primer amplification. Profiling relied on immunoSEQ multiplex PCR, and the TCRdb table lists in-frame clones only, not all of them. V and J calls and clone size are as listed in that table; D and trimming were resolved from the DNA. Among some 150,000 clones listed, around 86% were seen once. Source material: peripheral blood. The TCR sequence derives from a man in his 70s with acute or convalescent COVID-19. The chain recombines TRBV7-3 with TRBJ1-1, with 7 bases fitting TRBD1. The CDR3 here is CASSYSGTANTEAFF. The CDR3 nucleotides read TGTGCCAGCAGCTATTCCGGGACAGCGAACACTGAAGCTTTCTTT.